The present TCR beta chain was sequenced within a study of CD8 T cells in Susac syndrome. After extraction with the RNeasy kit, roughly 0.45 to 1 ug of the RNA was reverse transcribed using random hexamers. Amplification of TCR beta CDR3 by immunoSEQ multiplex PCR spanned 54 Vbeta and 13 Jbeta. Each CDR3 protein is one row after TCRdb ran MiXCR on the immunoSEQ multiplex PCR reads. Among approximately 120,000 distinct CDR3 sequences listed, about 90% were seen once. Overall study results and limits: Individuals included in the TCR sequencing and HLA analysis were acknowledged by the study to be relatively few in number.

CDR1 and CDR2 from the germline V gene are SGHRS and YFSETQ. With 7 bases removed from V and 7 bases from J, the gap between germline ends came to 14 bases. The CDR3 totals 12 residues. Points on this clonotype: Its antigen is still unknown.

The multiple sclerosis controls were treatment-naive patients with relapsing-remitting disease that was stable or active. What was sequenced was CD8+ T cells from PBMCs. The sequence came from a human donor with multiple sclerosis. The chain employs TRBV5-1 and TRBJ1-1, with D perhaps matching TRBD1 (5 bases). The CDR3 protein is CASATRDGEAFF. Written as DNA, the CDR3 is TGCGCCAGCGCCACCCGGGACGGTGAAGCTTTCTTT. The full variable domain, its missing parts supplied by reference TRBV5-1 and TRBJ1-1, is KAGVTQTPRYLIKTRGQQVTLSCSPISGHRSVSWYQQTPGQGLQFLFEYFSETQRNKGNFPGRFSGRQFSNSRSEMNVSTLELGDSALYLCASATRDGEAFFGQGTRLTVV.